This TCR beta chain was captured by sequencing in a study of blood T cell repertoires in COVID-19. Study context: From the United States, Italy and Spain came samples of acute and convalescent COVID-19.

The table came from immunoSEQ multiplex PCR; TCRdb's copy has only in-frame clones and leaves some out. The repertoire holds about 330,000 clones, with approximately 88% as singletons. Each recovered donor of Cohort 3 presented with two negative PCRs, clearance, or symptom resolution. The sequenced sample was PBMCs or T cells enriched from blood (not recorded which). This TCR was recovered from a man aged 30 to 45 who had recovered from COVID-19.

CDR3 nucleotide sequence: TGTGCCATCAGCACCGGGACAGAAGTACTCTTTAACTATGGCTACACCTTC. Translated: CAISTGTEVLFNYGYTF. This chain joins TRBV10-3 and TRBJ1-2, with 7 bases lining up with TRBD1. The V gene's germline CDR1 is ENHRY and CDR2 SYGVKD. The V gene end was trimmed by 6 bases and the J gene end by 1 base; junction bases not matched to a gene: 14. There are 17 residues in the CDR3.